One T cell receptor (beta chain) is described in this entry. There is no known antigen for this receptor. No base quality values were provided; no much bigger clone lies one nucleotide off. Sequences ENHRY (CDR1) and SYGVKD (CDR2) are obtained from the germline V gene. V is cut back by 6 bases and J by 3 bases, with 10 bases in the junction unmatched. The CDR3 covers 18 residues, taking in both the cysteine and the phenylalanine. The entry retains the CDR3 DNA only, 54 bases that are in frame from base 1. Libraries were constructed by RACE. Instrument on record: NextSeq 500. During library preparation, unique molecular identifiers were attached to individual cDNA molecules so that TCRs could be counted in a quantitative, reproducible way. As for the authors' bioinformatics: The median number of TCRs per sample was roughly 98,000, ranging from about 20,000 to 690,600. V, J and CDR3 annotation of the TCR reads was carried out using the Decombinator software suite. Every sample was subsampled to the same number of TCRs (28,000) for the PS versus PT1 abundance plots. Expanded TCRs were defined as absent before sensitization and observed at least eight times at the 2-week time point. TCRdb reprocessed the public reads (quality trimming at Q25 with fastp, clone calling with MiXCR) and kept in-frame beta chains. Each CDR3 protein appears once, grouped with its most common genes and DNA. TCRdb's processing, not the authors', yielded these V and J calls. The table for this sample lists some 46,000 distinct CDR3 sequences; approximately 4.7% of them were counted only once. Clones ranked in the top ten supply approximately 1.6% of the sample.

These data come from a study of human T cells and chemical hapten exposure (dated by TCRdb to the early 2020s). At the level of the whole study: Libraries were combined into a pool for sequencing, and differences in TCR yield between samples came mainly from small differences in library volumes within the pool. In alopecia patients, the study followed how the peripheral blood TCR repertoire changed in vivo over primary and secondary sensitization to diphenylcyclopropenone (DPC), a hapten. Each blood RNA sample was used to sequence both TCR alpha and TCR beta chains.

The time point label, read with the paper, signifies: healthy volunteer bleed at 2 weeks. Total RNA was extracted from unfractionated whole blood that had been collected in Tempus Blood RNA tubes. A few healthy volunteers were used as TCR sequencing controls and were bled at day 0, 2 weeks and 6 weeks. General study outcomes and caveats: After repeated subsampling, changes were observed in the strength of the expansion versus patch-test correlation and in the threshold at which the correlation became significant. DPC sensitization did not change the number of TCRs with a frequency above 1 in 1000, and there was no evidence of changes in global repertoire structure.

In this chain, TRBV10-3 is recombined with TRBJ2-3; a stretch of 15 junction bases matches TRBD2. Sequenced material: whole blood. This TCR derives from a female donor in good health. Some clones in this sample may be carry-over from other donors' samples. At the DNA level, the sequence is TGTGCCATCAGCGACCCTGGGACTAGCGGGGGGCGGACAGATACGCAGTATTTT. Its translation reads: CAISDPGTSGGRTDTQYF.